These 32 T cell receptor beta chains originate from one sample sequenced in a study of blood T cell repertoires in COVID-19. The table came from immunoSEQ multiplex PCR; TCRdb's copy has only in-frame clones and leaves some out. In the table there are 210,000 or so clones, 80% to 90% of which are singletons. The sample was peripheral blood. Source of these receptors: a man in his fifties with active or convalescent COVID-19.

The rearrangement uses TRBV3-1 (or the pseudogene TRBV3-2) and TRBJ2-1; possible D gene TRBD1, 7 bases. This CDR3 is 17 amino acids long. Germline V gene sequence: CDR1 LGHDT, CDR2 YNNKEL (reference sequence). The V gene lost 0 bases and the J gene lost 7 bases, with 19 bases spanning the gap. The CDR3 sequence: CASSQDPEGAPGNEQFF. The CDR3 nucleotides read TGTGCCAGCAGCCAAGATCCGGAGGGGGCCCCTGGGAATGAGCAGTTCTTC.

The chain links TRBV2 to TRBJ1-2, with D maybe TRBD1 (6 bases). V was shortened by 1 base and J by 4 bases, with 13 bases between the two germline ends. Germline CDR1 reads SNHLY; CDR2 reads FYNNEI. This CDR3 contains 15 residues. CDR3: CASSEVRGRLYGYTF. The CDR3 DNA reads TGTGCCAGCAGTGAAGTCAGGGGCAGACTCTATGGCTACACCTTC.

In DNA form, the CDR3 reads TGTGCCAGCAGTTTACCTCTAGCGGGAGGACTGACCGGGGAGCTGTTTTTT. Encoded protein: CASSLPLAGGLTGELFF. The chain uses TRBV27 and TRBJ2-2, with 11 positions matching TRBD2. Germline loops: CDR1 MNHEY, CDR2 SMNVEV (reference sequence). Losses at the gene ends were 2 bases for V and 5 bases for J; bases not matched to a gene: 7. The CDR3 consists of 17 residues.

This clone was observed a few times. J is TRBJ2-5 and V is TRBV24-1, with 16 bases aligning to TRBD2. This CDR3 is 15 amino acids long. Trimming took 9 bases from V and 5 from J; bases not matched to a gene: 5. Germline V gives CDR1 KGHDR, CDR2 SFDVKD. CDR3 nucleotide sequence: TGTGCCACCGGGACTAGCGGGAGGGGTGAGGAGACCCAGTACTTC. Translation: CATGTSGRGEETQYF.

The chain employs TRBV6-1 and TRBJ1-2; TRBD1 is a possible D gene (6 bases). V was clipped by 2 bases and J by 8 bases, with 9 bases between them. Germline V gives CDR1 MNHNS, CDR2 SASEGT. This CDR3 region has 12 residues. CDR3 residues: CASSETGYGYTF. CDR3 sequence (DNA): TGTGCCAGCAGTGAAACAGGGTACGGCTACACCTTC.

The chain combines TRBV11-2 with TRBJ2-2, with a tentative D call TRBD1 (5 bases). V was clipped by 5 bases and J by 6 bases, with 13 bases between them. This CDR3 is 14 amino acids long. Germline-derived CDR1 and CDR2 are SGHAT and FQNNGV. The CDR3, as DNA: TGTGCCAGCAGCCGACAGATGGCAGCCGGGGAGCTGTTTTTT. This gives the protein CASSRQMAAGELFF. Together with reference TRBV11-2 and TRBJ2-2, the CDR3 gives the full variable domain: EAGVAQSPRYKIIEKRQSVAFWCNPISGHATLYWYQQILGQGPKLLIQFQNNGVVDDSQLPKDRFSAERLKGVDSTLKIQPAKLEDSAVYLCASSRQMAAGELFFGEGSRLTVL.

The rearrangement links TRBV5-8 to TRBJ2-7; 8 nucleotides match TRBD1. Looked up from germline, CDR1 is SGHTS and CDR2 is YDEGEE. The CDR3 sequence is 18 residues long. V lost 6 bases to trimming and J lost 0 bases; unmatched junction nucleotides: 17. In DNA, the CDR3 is TGTGCCAGCATGATTTTCTTCGAACCGGGACAGGACTCCTACGAGCAGTACTTC. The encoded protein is CASMIFFEPGQDSYEQYF.

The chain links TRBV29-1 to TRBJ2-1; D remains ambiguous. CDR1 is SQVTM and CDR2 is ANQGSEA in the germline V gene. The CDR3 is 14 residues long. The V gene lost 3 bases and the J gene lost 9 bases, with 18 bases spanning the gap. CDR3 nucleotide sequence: TGCAGCGTTGATCTTACCCCTCTAGGTGGTGAGCAGTTCTTC. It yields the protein CSVDLTPLGGEQFF.

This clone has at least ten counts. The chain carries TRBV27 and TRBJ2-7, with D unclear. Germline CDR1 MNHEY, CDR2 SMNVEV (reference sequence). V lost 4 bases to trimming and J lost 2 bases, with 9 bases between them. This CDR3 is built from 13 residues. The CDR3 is CASSYRRPYEQYF. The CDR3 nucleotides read TGTGCCAGCAGTTACAGACGTCCCTACGAGCAGTACTTC.

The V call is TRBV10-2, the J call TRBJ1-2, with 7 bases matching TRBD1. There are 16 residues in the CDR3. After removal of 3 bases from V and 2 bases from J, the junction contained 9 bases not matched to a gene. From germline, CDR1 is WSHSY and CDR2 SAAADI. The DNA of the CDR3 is TGCGCCAGCAGTGAACAGAGACAGGGTTTAAACTATGGCTACACCTTC. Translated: CASSEQRQGLNYGYTF.

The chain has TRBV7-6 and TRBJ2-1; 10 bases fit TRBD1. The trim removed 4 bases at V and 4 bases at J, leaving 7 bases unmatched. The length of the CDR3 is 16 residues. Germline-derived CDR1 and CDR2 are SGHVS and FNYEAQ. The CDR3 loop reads CASSSGQGTKYNEQFF. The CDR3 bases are TGTGCCAGCAGCTCGGGACAGGGGACGAAGTACAATGAGCAGTTCTTC.

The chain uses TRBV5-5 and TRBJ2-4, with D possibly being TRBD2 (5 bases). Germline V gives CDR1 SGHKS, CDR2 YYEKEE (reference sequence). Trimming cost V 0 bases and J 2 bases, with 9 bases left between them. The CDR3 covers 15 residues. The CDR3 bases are TGTGCCAGCAGCTTGGCGGGCGGGTCCAAAAACATTCAGTACTTC. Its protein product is CASSLAGGSKNIQYF.

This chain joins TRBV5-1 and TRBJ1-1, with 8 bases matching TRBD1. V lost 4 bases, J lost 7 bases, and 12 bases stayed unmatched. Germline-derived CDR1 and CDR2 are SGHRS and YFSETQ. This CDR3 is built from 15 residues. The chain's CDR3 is CASSPGLDRDNEAFF. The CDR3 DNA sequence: TGCGCCAGCAGCCCGGGGTTGGACAGGGATAATGAAGCTTTCTTT.

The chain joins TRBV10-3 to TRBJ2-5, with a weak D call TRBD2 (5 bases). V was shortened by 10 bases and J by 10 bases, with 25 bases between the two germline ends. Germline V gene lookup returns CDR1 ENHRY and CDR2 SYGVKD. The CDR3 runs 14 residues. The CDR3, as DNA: TGTGCCACGGCTAAAGACGGACCCCAGAGGGACCAGTACTTC. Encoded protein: CATAKDGPQRDQYF.

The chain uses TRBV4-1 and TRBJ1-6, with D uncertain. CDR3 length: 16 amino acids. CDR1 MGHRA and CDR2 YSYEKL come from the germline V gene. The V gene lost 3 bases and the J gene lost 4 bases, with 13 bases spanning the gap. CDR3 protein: CASSQPGRQYNSPLHF. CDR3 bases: TGCGCCAGCAGCCAGCCAGGAAGGCAGTATAATTCACCCCTCCACTTT.

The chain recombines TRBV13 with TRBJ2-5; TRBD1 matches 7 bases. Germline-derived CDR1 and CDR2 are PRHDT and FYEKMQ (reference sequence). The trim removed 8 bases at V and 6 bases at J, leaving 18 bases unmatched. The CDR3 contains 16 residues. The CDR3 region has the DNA TGTGCCAGCCGCCGGTGGCAGGGGGATCTCGGAAAGACCCAGTACTTC. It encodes CASRRWQGDLGKTQYF.

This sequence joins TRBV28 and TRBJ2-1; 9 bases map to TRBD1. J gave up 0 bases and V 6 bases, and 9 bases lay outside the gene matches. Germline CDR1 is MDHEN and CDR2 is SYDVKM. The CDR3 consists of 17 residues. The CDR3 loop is CASRPGTGTSSYNEQFF. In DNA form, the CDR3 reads TGTGCCAGCAGGCCCGGGACAGGGACAAGCTCCTACAATGAGCAGTTCTTC. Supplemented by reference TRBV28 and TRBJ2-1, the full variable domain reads DVKVTQSSRYLVKRTGEKVFLECVQDMDHENMFWYRQDPGLGLRLIYFSYDVKMKEKGDIPEGYSVSREKKERFSLILESASTNQTSMYLCASRPGTGTSSYNEQFFGPGTRLTVL.

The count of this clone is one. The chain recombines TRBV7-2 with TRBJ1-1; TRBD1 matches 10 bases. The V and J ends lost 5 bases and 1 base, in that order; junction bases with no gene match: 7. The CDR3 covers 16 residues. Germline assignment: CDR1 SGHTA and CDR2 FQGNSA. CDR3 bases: TGTGCCAGCAGCCCTAGGGACAGGGGTGGGAACACTGAAGCTTTCTTT. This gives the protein CASSPRDRGGNTEAFF.

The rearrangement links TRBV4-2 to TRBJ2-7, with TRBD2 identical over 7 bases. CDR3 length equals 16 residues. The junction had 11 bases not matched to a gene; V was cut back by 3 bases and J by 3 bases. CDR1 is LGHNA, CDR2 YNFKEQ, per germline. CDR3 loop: CASSQARTGGGYEQYF. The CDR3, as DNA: TGTGCCAGCAGCCAGGCCAGGACGGGGGGAGGCTACGAGCAGTACTTC.

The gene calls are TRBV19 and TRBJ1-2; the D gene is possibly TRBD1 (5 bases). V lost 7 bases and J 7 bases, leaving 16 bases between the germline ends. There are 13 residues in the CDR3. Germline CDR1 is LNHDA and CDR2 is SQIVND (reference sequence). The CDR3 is CASNLLTDTGYTF. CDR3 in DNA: TGTGCCAGTAATCTATTAACGGACACTGGCTACACCTTC.

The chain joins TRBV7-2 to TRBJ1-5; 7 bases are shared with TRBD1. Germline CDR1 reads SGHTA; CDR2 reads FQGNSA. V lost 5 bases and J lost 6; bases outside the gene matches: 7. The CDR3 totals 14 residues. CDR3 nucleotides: TGTGCCAGCAGCCAGACAGGGAAAGGTCAGCCCCAGCATTTT. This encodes CASSQTGKGQPQHF.

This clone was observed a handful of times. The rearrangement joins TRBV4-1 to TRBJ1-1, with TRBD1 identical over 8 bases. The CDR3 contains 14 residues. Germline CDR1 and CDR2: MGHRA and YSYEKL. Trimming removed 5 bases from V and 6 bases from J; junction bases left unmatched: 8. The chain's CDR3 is CASSFDRGRAEAFF. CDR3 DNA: TGCGCCAGCAGCTTCGACAGGGGTAGGGCTGAAGCTTTCTTT.

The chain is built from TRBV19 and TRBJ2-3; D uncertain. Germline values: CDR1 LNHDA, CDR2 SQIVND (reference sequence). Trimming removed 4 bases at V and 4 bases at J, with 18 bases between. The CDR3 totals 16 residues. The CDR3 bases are TGTGCCAGTAGTAGTGACACAAAAATCCCCTCAGATACGCAGTATTTT. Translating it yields CASSSDTKIPSDTQYF.

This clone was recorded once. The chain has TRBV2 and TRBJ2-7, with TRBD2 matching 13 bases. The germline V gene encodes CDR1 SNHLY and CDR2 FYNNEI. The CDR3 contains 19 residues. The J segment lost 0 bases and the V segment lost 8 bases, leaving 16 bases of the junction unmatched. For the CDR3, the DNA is TGTGCCAGCTTACCGAACCCGGGACTAGCGGGACCTATCTCCTACGAGCAGTACTTC. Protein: CASLPNPGLAGPISYEQYF.

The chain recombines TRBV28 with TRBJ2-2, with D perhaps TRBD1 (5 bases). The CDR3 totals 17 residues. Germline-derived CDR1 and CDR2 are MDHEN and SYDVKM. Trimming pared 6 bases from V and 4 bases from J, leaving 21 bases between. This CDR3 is CASSSELGPSVTGELFF. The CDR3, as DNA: TGTGCCAGCAGCTCCGAGTTGGGGCCCTCCGTCACCGGGGAGCTGTTTTTT.

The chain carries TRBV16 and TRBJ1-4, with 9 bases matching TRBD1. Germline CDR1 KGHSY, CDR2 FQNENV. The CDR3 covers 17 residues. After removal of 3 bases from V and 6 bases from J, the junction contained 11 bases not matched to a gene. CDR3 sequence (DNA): TGTGCCAGCAGCCACCAAAACAGGGGGCGAGGTGATGAAAAACTGTTTTTT. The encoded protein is CASSHQNRGRGDEKLFF.

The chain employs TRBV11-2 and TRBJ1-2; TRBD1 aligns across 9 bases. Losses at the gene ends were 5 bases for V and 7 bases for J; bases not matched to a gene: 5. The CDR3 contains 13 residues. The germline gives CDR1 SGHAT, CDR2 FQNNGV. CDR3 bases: TGTGCCAGCAGCGCGGGACAGGGAAGTGGCTACACCTTC. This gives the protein CASSAGQGSGYTF.

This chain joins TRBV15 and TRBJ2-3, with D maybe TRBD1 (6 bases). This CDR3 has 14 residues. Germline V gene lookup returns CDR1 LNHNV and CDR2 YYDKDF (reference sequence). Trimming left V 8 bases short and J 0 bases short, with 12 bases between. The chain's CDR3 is CATAPTGSTDTQYF. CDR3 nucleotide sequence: TGTGCCACCGCGCCCACAGGGAGCACAGATACGCAGTATTTT.

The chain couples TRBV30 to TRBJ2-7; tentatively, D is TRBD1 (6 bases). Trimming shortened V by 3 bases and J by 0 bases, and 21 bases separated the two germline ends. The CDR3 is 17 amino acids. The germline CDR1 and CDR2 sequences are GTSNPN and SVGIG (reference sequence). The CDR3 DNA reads TGTGCCTGGAGATTGAACAGGGCAAGAAGGATCTCCTACGAGCAGTACTTC. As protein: CAWRLNRARRISYEQYF.

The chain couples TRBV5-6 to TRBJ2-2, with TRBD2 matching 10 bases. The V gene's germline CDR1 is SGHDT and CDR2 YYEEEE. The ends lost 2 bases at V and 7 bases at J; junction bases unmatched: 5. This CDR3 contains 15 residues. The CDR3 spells CASSLAGGLVGELFF. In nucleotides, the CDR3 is TGTGCCAGCAGCTTAGCGGGAGGGCTGGTCGGGGAGCTGTTTTTT. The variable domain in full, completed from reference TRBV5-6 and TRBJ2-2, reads DAGVTQSPTHLIKTRGQQVTLRCSPKSGHDTVSWYQQALGQGPQFIFQYYEEEERQRGNFPDRFSGHQFPNYSSELNVNALLLGDSALYLCASSLAGGLVGELFFGEGSRLTVL.

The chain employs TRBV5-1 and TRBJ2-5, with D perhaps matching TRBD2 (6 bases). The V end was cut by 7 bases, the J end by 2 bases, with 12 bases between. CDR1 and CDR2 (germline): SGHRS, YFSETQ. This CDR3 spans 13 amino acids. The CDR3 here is CASGLGSQETQYF. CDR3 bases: TGCGCCAGCGGGCTCGGGAGTCAAGAGACCCAGTACTTC.

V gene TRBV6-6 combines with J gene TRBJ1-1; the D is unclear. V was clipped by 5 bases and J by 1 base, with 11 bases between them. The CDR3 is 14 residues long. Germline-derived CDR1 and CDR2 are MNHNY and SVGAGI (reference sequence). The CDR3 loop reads CASSRFRGNTEAFF. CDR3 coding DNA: TGTGCCAGCAGTCGCTTCCGGGGGAACACTGAAGCTTTCTTT.